Listed here is a single T cell receptor beta chain. The antigen remains unidentified. This specimen belongs to a study of identical twins. Unique molecular identifiers were present on the cDNA, and a universal primer site came from template switching. Each CDR3 protein is one row after TCRdb ran MiXCR on the 5' RACE reads. The sample records hundreds of thousands of distinct CDR3 sequences, about 12% being singletons. General study findings and limits: Carriage of fewer insertions was seen in abundant cord blood beta clonotypes, whereas memory repertoires showed none. Shared out-of-frame alpha sequences (those common to twins) showed excess low generation probability.

This CDR3 comprises 14 residues. V shed 2 bases and J shed 4 bases, with 9 bases lying between them. Germline V CDR1 and CDR2: SGHAT, FQNNGV. The same sample was also used in a study of yellow fever vaccine responses in identical twins.

The specimen was CD8+ T cells sorted from blood. This receptor was taken from a woman aged 18-35 years in good health. The genes are TRBV11-2 and TRBJ2-1; perhaps TRBD2 as D (6 bases). Here the CDR3 DNA reads TGTGCCAGCAGCTTACTAGCGCTATACAATGAGCAGTTCTTC. Its protein product is CASSLLALYNEQFF.